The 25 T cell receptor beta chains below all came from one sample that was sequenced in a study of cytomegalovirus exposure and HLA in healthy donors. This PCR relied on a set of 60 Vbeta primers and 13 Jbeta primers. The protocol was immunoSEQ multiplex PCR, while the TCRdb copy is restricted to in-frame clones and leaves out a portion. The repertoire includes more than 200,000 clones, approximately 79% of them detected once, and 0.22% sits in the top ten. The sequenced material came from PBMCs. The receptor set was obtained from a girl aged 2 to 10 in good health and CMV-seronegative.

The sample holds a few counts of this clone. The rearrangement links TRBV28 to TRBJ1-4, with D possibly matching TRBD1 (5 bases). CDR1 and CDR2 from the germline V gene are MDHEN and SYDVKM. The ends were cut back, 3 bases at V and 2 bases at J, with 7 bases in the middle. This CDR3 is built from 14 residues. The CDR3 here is CASSFAGTNEKLFF. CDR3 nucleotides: TGTGCCAGCAGTTTCGCAGGGACTAATGAAAAACTGTTTTTT.

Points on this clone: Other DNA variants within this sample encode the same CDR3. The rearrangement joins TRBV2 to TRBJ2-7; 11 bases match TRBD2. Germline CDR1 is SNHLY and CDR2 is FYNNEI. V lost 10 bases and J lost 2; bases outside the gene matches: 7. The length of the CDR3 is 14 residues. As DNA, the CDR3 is TGTGCCACCAGAGGGACTAGCGGAACCTACGAGCAGTACTTC. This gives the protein CATRGTSGTYEQYF.

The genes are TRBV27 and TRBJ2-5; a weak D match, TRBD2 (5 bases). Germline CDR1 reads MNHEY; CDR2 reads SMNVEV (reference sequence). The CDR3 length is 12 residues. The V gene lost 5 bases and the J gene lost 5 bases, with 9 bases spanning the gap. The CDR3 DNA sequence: TGTGCCAGCAGTGGCTCGGGGGAGACCCAGTACTTC. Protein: CASSGSGETQYF.

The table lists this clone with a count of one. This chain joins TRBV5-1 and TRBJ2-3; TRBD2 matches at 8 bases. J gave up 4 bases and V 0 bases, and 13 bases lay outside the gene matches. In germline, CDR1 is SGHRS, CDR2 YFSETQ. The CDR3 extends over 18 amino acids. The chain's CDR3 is CASSLEGDGGGISDTQYF. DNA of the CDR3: TGCGCCAGCAGCTTGGAAGGCGATGGCGGGGGGATCTCAGATACGCAGTATTTT.

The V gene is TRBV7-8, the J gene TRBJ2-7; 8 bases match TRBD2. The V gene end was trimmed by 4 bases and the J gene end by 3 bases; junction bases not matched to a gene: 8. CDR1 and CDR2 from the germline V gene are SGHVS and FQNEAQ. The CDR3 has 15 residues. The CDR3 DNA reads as TGTGCCAGCAGCTCCCAGCGGGAGTCCCTCTACGAGCAGTACTTC. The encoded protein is CASSSQRESLYEQYF.

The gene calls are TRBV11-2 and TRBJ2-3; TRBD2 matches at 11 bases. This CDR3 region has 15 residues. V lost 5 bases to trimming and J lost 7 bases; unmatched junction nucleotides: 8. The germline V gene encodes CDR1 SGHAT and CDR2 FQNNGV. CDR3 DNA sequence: TGTGCCAGCAGCCTTAGCGGGGGGGCTGGAAATACGCAGTATTTT. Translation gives CASSLSGGAGNTQYF.

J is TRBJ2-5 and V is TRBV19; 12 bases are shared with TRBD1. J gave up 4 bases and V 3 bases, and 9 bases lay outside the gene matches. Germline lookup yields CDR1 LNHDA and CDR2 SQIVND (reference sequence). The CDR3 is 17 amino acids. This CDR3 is CASSMFLGDRGRETQYF. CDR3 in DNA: TGTGCCAGTAGTATGTTTCTGGGGGACAGGGGGCGAGAGACCCAGTACTTC.

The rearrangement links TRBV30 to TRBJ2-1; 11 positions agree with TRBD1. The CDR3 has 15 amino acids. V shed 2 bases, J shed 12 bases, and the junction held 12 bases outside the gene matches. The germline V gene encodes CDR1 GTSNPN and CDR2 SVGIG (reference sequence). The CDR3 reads CAWSRDRGSQSSQFF. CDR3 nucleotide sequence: TGTGCCTGGAGTCGGGACAGGGGGTCTCAATCCTCGCAGTTCTTC.

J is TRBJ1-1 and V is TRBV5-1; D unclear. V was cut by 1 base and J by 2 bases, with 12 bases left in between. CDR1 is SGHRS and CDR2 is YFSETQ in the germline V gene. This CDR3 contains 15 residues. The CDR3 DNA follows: TGCGCCAGCAGCTTGCGCTCGATCCTAAACACTGAAGCTTTCTTT. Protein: CASSLRSILNTEAFF.

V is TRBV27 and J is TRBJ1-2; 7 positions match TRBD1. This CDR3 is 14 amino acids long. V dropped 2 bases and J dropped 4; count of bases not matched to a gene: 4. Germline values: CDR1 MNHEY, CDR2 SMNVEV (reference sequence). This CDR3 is CASSLSPGGYGYTF. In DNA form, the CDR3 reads TGTGCCAGCAGTTTAAGTCCAGGGGGCTATGGCTACACCTTC.

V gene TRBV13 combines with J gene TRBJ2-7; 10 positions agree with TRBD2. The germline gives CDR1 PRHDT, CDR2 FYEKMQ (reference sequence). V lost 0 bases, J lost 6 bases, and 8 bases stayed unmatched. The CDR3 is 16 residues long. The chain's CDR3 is CASSLGLSGRDSEQYF. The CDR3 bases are TGTGCCAGCAGCTTAGGTCTCAGCGGGAGGGACTCCGAGCAGTACTTC.

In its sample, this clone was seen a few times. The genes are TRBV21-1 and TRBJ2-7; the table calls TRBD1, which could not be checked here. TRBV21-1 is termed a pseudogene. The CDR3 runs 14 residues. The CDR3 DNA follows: TGTGCCAGCAGCAAACCAGTGTACCCCTACGAGCAGTACTTC. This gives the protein CASSKPVYPYEQYF.

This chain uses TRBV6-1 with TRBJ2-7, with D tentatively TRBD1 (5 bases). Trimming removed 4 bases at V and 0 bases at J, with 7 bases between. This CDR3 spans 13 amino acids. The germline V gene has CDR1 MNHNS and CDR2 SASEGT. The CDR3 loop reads CASSGQSSYEQYF. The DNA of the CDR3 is TGTGCCAGCAGTGGACAGAGCTCCTACGAGCAGTACTTC.

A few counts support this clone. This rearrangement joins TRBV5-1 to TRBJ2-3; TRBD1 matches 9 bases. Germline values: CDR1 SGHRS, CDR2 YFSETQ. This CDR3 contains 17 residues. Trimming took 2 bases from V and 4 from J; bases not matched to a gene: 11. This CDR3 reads CASSLIVGTGIPDTQYF. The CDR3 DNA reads TGCGCCAGCAGCTTAATAGTAGGGACAGGGATACCAGATACGCAGTATTTT.

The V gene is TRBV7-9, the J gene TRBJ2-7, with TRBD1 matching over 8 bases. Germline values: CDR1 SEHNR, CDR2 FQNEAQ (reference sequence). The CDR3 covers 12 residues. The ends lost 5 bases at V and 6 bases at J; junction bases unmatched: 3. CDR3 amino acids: CASSTGQGEQYF. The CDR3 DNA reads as TGTGCCAGCAGCACTGGACAGGGCGAGCAGTACTTC. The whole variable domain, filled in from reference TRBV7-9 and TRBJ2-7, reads DTGVSQNPRHKITKRGQNVTFRCDPISEHNRLYWYRQTLGQGPEFLTYFQNEAQLEKSRLLSDRFSAERPKGSFSTLEIQRTEQGDSAMYLCASSTGQGEQYFGPGTRLTVT.

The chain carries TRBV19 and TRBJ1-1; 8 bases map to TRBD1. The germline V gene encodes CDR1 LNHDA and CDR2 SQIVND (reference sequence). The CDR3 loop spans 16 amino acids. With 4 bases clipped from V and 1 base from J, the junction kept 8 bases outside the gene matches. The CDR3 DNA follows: TGTGCCAGTAGTACCCTTCAGGGGGCGAAGAACACTGAAGCTTTCTTT. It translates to CASSTLQGAKNTEAFF.

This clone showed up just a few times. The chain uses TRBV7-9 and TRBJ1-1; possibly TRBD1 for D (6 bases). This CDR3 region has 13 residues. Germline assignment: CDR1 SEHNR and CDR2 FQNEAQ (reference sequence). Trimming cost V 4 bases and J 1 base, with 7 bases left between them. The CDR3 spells CASSYRENTEAFF. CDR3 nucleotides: TGTGCCAGCAGCTACAGGGAGAACACTGAAGCTTTCTTT.

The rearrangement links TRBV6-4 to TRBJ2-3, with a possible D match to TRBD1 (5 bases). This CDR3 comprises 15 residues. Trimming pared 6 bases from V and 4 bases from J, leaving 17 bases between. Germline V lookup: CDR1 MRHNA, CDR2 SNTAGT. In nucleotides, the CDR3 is TGTGCCAGCAGCAGGACACCGGTTCCCCCAGATACGCAGTATTTT. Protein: CASSRTPVPPDTQYF.

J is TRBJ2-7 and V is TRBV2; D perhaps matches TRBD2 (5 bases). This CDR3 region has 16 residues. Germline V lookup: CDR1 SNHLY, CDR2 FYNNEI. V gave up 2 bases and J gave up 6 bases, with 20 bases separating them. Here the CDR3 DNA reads TGTGCCAGCAGTGAAAATGATGAGGGAGCCCTTGGCGAGCAGTACTTC. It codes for CASSENDEGALGEQYF. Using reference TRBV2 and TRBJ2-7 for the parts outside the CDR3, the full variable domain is EPEVTQTPSHQVTQMGQEVILRCVPISNHLYFYWYRQILGQKVEFLVSFYNNEISEKSEIFDDQFSVERPDGSNFTLKIRSTKLEDSAMYFCASSENDEGALGEQYFGPGTRLTVT.

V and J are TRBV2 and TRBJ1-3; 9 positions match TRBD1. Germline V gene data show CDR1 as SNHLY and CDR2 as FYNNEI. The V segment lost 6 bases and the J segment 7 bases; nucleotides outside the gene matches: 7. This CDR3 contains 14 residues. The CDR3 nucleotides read TGTGCCAGCAGCGGACAGGGGCGAATGAACACCATATATTTT. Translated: CASSGQGRMNTIYF.

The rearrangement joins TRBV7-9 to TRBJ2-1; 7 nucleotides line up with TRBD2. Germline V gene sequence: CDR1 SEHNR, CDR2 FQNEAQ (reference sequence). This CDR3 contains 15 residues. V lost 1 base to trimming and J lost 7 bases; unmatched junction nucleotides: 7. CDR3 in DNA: TGTGCCAGCAGCTTAGATGCGGGAGATTGGAATGAGCAGTTCTTC. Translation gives CASSLDAGDWNEQFF.

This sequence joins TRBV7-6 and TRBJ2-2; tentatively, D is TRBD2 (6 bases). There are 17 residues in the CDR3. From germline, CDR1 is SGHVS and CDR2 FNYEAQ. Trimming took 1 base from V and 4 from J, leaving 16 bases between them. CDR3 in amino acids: CASSLERRGGITGELFF. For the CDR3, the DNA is TGTGCCAGCAGCTTAGAGAGAAGGGGAGGAATCACCGGGGAGCTGTTTTTT.

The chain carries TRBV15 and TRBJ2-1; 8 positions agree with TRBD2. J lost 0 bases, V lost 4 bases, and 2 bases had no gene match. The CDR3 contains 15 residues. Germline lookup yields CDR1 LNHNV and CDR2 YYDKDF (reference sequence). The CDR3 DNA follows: TGTGCCACCAGCACCAGCGGGAGCTCCTACAATGAGCAGTTCTTC. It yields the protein CATSTSGSSYNEQFF.

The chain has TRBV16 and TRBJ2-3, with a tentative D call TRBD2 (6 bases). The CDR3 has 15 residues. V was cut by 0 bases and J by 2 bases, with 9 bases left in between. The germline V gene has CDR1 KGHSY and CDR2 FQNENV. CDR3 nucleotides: TGTGCCAGCAGCCAATCGCCGGGGGACACAGATACGCAGTATTTT. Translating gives CASSQSPGDTDTQYF.

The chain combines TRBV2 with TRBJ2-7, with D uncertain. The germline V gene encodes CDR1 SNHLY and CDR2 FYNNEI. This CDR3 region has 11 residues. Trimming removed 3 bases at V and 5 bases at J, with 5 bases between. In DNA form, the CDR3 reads TGTGCCAGCAGTGATGTAAACGAGCAGTACTTC. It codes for CASSDVNEQYF.